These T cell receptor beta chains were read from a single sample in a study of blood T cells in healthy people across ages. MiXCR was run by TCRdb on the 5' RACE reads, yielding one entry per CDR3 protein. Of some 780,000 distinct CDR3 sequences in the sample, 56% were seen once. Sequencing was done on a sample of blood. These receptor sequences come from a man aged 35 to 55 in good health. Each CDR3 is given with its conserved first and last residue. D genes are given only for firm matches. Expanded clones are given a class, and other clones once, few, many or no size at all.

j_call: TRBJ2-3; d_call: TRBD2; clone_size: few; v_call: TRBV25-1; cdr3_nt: TGTGCCAGCAGTGAGCCGGGACTAGCGAGCACAGATACGCAGTATTTT; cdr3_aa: CASSEPGLASTDTQYF
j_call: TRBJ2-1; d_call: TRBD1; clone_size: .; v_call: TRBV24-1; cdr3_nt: TGTGCCACCCAGGGGGTCGATGAGCAGTTCTTC; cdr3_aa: CATQGVDEQFF
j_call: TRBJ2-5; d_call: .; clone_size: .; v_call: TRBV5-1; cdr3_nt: TGCGCCAGCAGCGTCTACCAAGAGACCCAGTACTTC; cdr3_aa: CASSVYQETQYF
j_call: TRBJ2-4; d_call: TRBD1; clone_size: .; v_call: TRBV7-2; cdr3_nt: TGTGCCAGCAGCCCGGGACAGTTCCCCATTCAGTACTTC; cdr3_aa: CASSPGQFPIQYF
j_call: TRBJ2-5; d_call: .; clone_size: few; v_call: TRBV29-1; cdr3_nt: TGCAGCGTTGAATCGGAGAAGGGATGGGCCCAGTACTTC; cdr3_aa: CSVESEKGWAQYF
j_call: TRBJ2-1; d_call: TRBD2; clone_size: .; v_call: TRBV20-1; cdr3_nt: TGCAGTGCTGGGGGACTAGCGGGGGGATCAGGGCAGTTCTTC; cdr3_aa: CSAGGLAGGSGQFF
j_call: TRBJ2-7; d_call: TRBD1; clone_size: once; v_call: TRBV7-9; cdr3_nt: TGTGCCAGCAGCTTGAGAGGGACAGGATATAGCGAGCAGTACTTC; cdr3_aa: CASSLRGTGYSEQYF
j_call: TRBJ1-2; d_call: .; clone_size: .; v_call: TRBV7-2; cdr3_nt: TGTGCCAGCAGCCCCTCTACTACTCAGGGTTATGGCTACACCTTC; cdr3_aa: CASSPSTTQGYGYTF
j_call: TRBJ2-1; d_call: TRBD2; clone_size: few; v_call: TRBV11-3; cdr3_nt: TGTGCCAGCAGCTCGGGCGGGAGTAATGAGCAGTTCTTC; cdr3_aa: CASSSGGSNEQFF
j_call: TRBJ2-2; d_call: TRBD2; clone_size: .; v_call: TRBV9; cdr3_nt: TGTGCCAGCAGCGTAGGTCTAGCGGGGGACACCGGGGAGCTGTTTTTT; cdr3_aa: CASSVGLAGDTGELFF
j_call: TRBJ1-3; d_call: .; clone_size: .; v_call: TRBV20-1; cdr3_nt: TGCAGTGCTACTCAAAGATCCTGGACTGGAAACACCATATATTTT; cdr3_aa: CSATQRSWTGNTIYF
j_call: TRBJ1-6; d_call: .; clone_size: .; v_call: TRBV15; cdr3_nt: TGTGCCACCAGCAGAGAGCGGAACAGCTATAATTCACCCCTCCACTTT; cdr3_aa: CATSRERNSYNSPLHF
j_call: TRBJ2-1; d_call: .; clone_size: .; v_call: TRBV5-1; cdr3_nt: TGCGCCAGCAGCGTACTCCCGGCCCGAGGTGAGCAGTTCTTC; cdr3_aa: CASSVLPARGEQFF
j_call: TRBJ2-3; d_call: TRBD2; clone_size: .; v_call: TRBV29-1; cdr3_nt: TGCAGCGTGGCCGGACTAGCGGGAAGCACAGATACGCAGTATTTT; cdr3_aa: CSVAGLAGSTDTQYF
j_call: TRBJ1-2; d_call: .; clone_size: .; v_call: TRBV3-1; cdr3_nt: TGTGCCAGCAGCCAAGAACCAGGGGCCGGCTACACCTTC; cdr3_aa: CASSQEPGAGYTF
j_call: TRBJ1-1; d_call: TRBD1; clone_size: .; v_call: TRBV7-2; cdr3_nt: TGTGCCAGCACCGGGGGACAGATGAACACTGAAGCTTTCTTT; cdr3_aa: CASTGGQMNTEAFF
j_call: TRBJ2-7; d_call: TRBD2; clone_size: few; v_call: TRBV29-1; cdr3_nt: TGCAGCGGGTTGAGCGGGAGCGGTGGCTACGAGCAGTACTTC; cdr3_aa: CSGLSGSGGYEQYF
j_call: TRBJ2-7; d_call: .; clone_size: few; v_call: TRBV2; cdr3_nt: TGTGCCAGCAGTGAAGCTATTCGACAACCCGCCTACGAGCAGTACTTC; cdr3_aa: CASSEAIRQPAYEQYF
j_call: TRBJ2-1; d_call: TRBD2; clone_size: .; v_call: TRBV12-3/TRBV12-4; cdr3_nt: TGTGCCAGCAGTTTAGAGGGACTAGTTCCGAATGAGCAGTTCTTC; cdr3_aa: CASSLEGLVPNEQFF
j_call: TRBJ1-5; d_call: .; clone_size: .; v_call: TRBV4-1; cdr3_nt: TGCGCCAGCAGCCAACCCGTAGAGAATCAGCCCCAGCATTTT; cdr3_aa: CASSQPVENQPQHF
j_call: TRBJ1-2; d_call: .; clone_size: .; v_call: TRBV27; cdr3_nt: TGTGCCAGCAGTTTATATCTGGGGGCGGCCTATGGCTACACCTTC; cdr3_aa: CASSLYLGAAYGYTF
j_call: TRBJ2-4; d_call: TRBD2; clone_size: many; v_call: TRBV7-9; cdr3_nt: TGTGCCAGCAGCCTAAATATGGGACTAGCGGGCAACATTCAGTACTTC; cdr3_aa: CASSLNMGLAGNIQYF
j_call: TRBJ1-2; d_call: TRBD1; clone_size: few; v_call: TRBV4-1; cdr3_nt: TGCGCCAGCAGCCAAGAGGACGGGGACAGGTCTAGCGGCTACACCTTC; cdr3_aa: CASSQEDGDRSSGYTF
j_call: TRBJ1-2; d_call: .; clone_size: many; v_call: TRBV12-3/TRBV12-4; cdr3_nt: TGTGCCAGCAGTCCACAGGGCTATGGCTACACCTTC; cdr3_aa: CASSPQGYGYTF
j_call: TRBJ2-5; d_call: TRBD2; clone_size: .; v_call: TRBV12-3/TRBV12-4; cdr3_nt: TGTGCCAGCAGTTTTGGGGTAGCGGGAGACGAGACCCAGTACTTC; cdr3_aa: CASSFGVAGDETQYF
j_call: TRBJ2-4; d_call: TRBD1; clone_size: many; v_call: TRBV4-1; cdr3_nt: TGCGCCAGCACCGGGACAGGGTCAACGAATGTTCAGTACTTC; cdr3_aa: CASTGTGSTNVQYF
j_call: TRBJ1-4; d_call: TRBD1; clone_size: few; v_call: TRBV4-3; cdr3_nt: TGCGCCAGCAGCCGCTCTCCGGGACAGCCAGATGAAAAACTGTTTTTT; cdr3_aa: CASSRSPGQPDEKLFF
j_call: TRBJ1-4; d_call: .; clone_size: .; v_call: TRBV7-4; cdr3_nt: TGTGCCAGCAGCGTATGGACAGAACCACGTGAAAAACTGTTTTTT; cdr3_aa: CASSVWTEPREKLFF
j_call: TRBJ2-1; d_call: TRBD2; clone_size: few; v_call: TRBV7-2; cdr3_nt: TGTGCCAGCAGCTTAAGTCTTGCGGGAGAAGCAGAAAAGTTCTTC; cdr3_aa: CASSLSLAGEAEKFF
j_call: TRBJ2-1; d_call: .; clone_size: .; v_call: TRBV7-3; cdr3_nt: TGTGCCAGCAGCTTAGACCCCCGTGAGCAGTTCTTC; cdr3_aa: CASSLDPREQFF
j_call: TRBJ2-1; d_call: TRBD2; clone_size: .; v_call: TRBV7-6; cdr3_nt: TGTGCCAGCAGCTTAATGACGGGCGGGAGAGGAAGCAATGAGCAGTTCTTC; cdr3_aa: CASSLMTGGRGSNEQFF
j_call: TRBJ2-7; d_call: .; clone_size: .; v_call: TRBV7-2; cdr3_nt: TGTGCCAGCAGCTTAAGTGCGAGGGTAGAATACGAGCAGTACTTC; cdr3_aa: CASSLSARVEYEQYF
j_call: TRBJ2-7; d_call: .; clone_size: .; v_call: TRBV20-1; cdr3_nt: TGCAGTGCTAGAGATCGGACACAGCCCGCCTACGAGCAGTACTTC; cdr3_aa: CSARDRTQPAYEQYF
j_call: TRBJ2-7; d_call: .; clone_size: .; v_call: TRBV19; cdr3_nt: TGTGCCAGTAGTCTCTATCCGGGACCCTCGGAGGAGCAGTACTTC; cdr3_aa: CASSLYPGPSEEQYF
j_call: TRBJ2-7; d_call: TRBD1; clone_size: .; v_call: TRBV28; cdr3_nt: TGTGCCAGCAGTTCGCCGGGACAGGGGCCCTACGAGCAGTACTTC; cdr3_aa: CASSSPGQGPYEQYF
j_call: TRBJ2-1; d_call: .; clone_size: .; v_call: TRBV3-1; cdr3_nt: TGTGCCAGCAGCTACCGGGGCCACAATGAGCGGTTCTTC; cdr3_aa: CASSYRGHNERFF
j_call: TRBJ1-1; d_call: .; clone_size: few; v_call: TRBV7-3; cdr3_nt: TGTGCCAGCAGCTCCCAGGGGCGGAGGACTGAAGCTTTCTTT; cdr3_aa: CASSSQGRRTEAFF
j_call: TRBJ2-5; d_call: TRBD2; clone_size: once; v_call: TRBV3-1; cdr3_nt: TGTGCCAGCAGCCAAGACGTACTAGCGGGAGAGACCCAGTACTTC; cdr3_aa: CASSQDVLAGETQYF
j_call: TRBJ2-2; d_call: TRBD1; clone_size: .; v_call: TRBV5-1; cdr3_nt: TGCGCCAGCAGCCGCGGACAGGCGGCTGACACCGGGGAGCTGTTTTTT; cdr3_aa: CASSRGQAADTGELFF
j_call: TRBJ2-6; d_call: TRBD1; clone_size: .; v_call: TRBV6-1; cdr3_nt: TGTGCCAGCAGTGTCCGGGACAGGGACGTCCTGACTTTC; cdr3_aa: CASSVRDRDVLTF
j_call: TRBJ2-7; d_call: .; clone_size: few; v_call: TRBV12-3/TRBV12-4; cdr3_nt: TGTGCCAGCAGTTTAGATGGGGAACCCCCGGACGAGCAGTACTTC; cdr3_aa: CASSLDGEPPDEQYF
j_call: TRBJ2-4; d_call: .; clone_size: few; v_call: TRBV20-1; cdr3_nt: TGCAGTGCTAGAGAGGGGCTTTTTAAAAACATTCAGTACTTC; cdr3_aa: CSAREGLFKNIQYF
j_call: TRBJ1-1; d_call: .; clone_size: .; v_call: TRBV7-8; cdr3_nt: TGTGCCAGCAGCCGTCAGTCGGGCTTCACTGAAGCTTTCTTT; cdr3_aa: CASSRQSGFTEAFF
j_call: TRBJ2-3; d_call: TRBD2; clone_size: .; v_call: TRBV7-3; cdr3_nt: TGTGCCAGCAGCCGGGGACTAGCGGGGGGTGCAGATACGCAGTATTTT; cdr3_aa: CASSRGLAGGADTQYF
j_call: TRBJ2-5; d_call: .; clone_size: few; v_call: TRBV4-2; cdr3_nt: TGTGCCAGCAGCCAAAACCGGGACACACAAGAGACCCAGTACTTC; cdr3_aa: CASSQNRDTQETQYF
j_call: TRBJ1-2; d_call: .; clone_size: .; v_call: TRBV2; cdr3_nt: TGTGCCACCCTTAAGACAGCCTATGGCTACACCTTC; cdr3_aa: CATLKTAYGYTF
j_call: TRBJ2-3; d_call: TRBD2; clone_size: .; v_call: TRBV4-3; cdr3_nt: TGCGCCAGCAGACGCACACTAGCGGGAGAATTAGATACGCAGTATTTT; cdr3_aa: CASRRTLAGELDTQYF
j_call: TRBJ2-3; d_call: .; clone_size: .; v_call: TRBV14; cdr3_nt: TGTGCCAGCAGCCAAGAAAATGGCCGACACGCACTGCAGTATTTT; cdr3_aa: CASSQENGRHALQYF
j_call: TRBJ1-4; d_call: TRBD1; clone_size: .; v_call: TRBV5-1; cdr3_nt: TGCGCCAGCAGCTGGGACAGGGGAGAAAAACTGTTTTTT; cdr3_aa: CASSWDRGEKLFF
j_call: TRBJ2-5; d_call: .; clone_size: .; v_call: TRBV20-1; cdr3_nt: TGCAGTGCTAACCTTGTGGAGACCCAGTACTTC; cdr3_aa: CSANLVETQYF
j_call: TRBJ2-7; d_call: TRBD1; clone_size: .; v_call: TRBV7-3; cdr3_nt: TGTGCCAGCAGCTTAAACAGGGGGCCCTACGAGCAGTACTTC; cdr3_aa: CASSLNRGPYEQYF
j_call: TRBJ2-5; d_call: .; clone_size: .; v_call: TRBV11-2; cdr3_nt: TGTGCCAGCAGCCCCCGCCGCGGCCGCGTGGAGACCCAGTACTTC; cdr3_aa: CASSPRRGRVETQYF
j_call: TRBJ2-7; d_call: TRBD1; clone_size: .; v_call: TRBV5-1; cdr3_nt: TGCGCCAGCAGCTTGGATGGACAGGGGGCCTACGAGCAGTACTTC; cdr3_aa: CASSLDGQGAYEQYF